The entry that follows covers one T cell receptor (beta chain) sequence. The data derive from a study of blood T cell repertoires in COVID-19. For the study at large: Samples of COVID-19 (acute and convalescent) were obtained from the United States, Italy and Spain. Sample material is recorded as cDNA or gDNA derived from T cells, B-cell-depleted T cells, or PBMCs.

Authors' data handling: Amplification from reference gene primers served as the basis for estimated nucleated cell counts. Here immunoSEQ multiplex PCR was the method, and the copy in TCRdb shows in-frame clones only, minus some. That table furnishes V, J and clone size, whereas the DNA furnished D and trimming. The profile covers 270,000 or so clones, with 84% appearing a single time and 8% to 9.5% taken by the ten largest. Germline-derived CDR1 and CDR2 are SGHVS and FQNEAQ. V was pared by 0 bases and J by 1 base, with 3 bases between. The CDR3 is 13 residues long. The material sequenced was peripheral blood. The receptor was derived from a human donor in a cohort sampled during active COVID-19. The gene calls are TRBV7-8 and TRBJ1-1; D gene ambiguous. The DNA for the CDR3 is TGTGCCAGCAGCTTAGCCGGGAACACTGAAGCTTTCTTT. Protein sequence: CASSLAGNTEAFF.